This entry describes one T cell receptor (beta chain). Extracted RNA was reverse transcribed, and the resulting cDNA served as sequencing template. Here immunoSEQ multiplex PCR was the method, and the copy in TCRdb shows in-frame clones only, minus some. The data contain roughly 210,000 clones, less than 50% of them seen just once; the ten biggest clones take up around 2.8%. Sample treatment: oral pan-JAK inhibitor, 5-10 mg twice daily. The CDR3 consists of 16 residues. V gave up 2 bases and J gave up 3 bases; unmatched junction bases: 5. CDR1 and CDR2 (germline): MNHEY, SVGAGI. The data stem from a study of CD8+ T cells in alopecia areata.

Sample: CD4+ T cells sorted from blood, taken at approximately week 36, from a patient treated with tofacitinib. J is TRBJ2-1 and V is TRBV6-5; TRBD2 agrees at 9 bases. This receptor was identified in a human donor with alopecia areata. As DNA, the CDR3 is TGTGCCAGCAGTTACCCCACTAGCGGGTACTACAATGAGCAGTTCTTC. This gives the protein CASSYPTSGYYNEQFF.